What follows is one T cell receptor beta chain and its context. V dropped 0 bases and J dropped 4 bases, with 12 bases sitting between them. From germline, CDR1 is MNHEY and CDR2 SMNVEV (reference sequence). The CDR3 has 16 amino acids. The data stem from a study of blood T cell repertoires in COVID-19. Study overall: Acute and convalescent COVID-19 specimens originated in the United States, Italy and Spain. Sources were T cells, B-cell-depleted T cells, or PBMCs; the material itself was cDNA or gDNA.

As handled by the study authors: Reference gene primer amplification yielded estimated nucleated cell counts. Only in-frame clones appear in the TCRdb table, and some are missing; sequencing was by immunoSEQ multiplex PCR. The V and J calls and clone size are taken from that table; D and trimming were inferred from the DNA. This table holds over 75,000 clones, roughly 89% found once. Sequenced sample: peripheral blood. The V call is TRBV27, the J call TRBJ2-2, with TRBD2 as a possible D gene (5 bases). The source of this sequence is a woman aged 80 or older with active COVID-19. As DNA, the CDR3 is TGTGCCAGCAGTTTATCCGGCCGGGGTGGCACCGGGGAGCTGTTTTTT. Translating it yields CASSLSGRGGTGELFF.